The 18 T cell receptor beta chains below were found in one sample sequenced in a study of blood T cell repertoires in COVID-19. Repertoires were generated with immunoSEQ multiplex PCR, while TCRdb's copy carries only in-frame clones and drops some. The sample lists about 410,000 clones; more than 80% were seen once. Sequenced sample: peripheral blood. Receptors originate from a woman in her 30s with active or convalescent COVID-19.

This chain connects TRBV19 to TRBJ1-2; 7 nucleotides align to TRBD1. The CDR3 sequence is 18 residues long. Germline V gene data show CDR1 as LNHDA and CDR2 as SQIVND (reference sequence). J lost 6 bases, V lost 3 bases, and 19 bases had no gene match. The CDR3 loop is CASSIPFGTTGTRNGYTF. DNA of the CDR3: TGTGCCAGTAGTATCCCCTTTGGGACGACAGGGACGCGTAATGGCTACACCTTC.

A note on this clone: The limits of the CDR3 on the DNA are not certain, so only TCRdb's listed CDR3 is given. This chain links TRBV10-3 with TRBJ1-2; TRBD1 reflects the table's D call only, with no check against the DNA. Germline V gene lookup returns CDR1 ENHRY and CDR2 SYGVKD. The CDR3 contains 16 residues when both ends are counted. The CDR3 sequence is CASSEATPSAGGGRFF.

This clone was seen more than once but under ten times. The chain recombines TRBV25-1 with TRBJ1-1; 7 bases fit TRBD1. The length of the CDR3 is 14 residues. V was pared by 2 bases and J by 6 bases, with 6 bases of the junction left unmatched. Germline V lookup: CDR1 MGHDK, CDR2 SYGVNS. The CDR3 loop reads CASSEPGGTAEAFF. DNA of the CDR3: TGTGCCAGCAGTGAACCAGGCGGGACAGCTGAAGCTTTCTTT.

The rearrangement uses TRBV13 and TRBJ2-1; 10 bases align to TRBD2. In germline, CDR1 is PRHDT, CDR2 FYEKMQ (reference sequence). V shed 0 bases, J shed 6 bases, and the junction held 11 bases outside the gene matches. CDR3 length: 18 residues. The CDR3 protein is CASSLGLRGSGRTNEQFF. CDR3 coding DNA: TGTGCCAGCAGCTTAGGCCTAAGGGGTAGCGGGAGGACCAATGAGCAGTTCTTC.

As DNA, the CDR3 is TGTGCCAGCTCATCGGGACAGGGGACCACTGAAGCTTTCTTT. Encoded protein: CASSSGQGTTEAFF. The rearrangement joins TRBV18 to TRBJ1-1; 10 nucleotides align to TRBD1. After removal of 5 bases from V and 4 bases from J, the junction contained 4 bases not matched to a gene. The length of the CDR3 is 14 residues. Looked up from germline, CDR1 is KGHSH and CDR2 is LQKENI. The whole variable domain, filled in from reference TRBV18 and TRBJ1-1, reads NAGVMQNPRHLVRRRGQEARLRCSPMKGHSHVYWYRQLPEEGLKFMVYLQKENIIDESGMPKERFSAEFPKEGPSILRIQQVVRGDSAAYFCASSSGQGTTEAFFGQGTRLTVV.

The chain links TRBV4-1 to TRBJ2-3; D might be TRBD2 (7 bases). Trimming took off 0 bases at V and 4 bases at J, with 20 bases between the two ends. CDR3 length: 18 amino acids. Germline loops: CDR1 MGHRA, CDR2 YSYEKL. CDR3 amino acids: CASSQDSLAEGGPDTQYF. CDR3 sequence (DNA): TGCGCCAGCAGCCAAGATAGCCTAGCGGAGGGGGGACCAGATACGCAGTATTTT.

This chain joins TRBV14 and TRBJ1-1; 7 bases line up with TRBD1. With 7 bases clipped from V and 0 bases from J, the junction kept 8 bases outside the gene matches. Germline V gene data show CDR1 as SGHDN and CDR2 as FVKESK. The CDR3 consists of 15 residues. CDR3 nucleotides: TGTGCCAGCAACCAGGAGGGGGCGATGAACACTGAAGCTTTCTTT. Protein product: CASNQEGAMNTEAFF.

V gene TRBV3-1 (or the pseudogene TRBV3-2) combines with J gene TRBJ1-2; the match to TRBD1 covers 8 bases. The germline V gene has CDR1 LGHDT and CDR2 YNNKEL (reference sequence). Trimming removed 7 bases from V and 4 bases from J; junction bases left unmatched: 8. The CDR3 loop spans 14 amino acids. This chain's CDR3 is CASTPRTGSYGYTF. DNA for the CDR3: TGTGCCAGCACCCCGAGGACAGGGTCCTATGGCTACACCTTC.

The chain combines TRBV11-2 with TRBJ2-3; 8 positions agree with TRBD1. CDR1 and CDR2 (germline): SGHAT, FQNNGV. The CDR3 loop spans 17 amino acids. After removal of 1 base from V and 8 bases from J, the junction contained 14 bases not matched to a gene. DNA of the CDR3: TGTGCCAGCAGCTTAGCGGGCGGGCAGGGGGCTTTCTTTACGCAGTATTTT. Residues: CASSLAGGQGAFFTQYF.

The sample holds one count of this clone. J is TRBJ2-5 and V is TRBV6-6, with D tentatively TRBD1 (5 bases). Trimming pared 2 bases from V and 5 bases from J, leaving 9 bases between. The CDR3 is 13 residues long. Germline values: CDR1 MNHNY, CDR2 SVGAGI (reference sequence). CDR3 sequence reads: CASSYGRVETQYF. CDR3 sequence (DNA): TGTGCCAGCAGTTACGGCAGGGTTGAGACCCAGTACTTC.

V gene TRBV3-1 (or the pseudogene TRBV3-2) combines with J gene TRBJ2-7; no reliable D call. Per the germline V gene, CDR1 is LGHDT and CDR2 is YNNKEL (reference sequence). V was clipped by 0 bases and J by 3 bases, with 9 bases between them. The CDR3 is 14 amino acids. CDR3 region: CASSQDQNFYEQYF. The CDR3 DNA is TGTGCCAGCAGCCAAGATCAAAACTTCTACGAGCAGTACTTC.

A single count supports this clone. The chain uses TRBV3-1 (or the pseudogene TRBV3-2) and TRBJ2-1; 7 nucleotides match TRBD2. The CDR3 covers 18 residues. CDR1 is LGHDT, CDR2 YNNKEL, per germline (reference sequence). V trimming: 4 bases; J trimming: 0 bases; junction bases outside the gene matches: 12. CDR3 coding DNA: TGTGCCAGCAGCCTACTCACGACTAGCAGGAGCTCCTACAATGAGCAGTTCTTC. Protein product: CASSLLTTSRSSYNEQFF.

CDR3 nucleotides: TGTGCCAGCAGTTCATCACAGGGGCGCTATGGCTACACCTTC. Translating gives CASSSSQGRYGYTF. The chain combines TRBV27 with TRBJ1-2; 7 bases match TRBD1. CDR3 length: 14 residues. Germline CDR1 and CDR2: MNHEY and SMNVEV (reference sequence). With V trimmed by 4 bases and J by 4 bases, 6 bases remained unmatched.

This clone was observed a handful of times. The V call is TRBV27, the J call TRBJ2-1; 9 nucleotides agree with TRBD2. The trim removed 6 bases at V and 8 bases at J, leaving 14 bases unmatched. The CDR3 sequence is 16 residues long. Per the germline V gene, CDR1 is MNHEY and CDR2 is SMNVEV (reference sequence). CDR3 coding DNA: TGTGCCAGCAGACTAACGCGGGGGGGCTCTTGGGATGAGCAGTTCTTC. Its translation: CASRLTRGGSWDEQFF.

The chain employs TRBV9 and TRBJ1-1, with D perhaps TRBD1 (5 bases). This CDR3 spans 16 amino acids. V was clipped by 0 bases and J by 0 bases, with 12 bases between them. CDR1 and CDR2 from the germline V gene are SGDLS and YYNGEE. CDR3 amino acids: CASSVGQGGMNTEAFF. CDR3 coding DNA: TGTGCCAGCAGCGTAGGTCAGGGAGGAATGAACACTGAAGCTTTCTTT.

The CDR3: CASRGQGAPQPQHF. The CDR3 DNA reads TGTGCCAGCAGAGGACAGGGGGCCCCTCAGCCCCAGCATTTT. The rearrangement joins TRBV27 to TRBJ1-5; 11 nucleotides line up with TRBD1. CDR1 is MNHEY, CDR2 SMNVEV, per germline (reference sequence). Trimming cost V 6 bases and J 6 bases; bases outside gene matches: 4. The CDR3 length is 14 residues.

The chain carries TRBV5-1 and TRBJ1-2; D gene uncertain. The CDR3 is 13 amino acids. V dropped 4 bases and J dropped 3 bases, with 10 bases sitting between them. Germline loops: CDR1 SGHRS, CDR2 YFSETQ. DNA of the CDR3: TGCGCCAGCAGCCCCCACGGAGACTATGGCTACACCTTC. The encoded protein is CASSPHGDYGYTF.

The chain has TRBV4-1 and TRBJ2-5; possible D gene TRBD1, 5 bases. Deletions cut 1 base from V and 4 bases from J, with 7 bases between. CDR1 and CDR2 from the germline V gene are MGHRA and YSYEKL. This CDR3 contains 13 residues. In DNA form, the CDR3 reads TGCGCCAGCAGCCAAGGGACAAGAGAGACCCAGTACTTC. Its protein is CASSQGTRETQYF.